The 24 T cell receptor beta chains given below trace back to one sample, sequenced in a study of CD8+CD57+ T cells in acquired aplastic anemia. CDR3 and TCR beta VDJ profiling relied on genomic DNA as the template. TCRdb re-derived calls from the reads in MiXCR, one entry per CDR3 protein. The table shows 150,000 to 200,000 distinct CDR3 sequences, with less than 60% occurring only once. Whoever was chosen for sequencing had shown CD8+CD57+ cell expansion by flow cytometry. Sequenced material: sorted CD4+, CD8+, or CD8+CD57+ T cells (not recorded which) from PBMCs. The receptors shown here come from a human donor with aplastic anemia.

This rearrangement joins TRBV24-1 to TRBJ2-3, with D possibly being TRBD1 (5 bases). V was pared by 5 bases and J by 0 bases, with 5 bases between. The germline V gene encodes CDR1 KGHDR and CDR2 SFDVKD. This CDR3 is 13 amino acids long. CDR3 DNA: TGTGCCACCAGTGGACAGAGCACAGATACGCAGTATTTT. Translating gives CATSGQSTDTQYF.

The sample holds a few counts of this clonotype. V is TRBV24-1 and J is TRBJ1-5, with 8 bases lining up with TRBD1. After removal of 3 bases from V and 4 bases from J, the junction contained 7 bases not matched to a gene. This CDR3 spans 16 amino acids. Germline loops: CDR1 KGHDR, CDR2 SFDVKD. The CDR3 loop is CATSDGDRGGNQPQHF. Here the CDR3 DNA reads TGTGCCACCAGTGATGGAGACAGGGGAGGGAATCAGCCCCAGCATTTT.

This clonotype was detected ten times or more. This CDR3 is CASSLGTQGQETQYF. CDR3 nucleotide sequence: TGTGCCAGCAGCTTGGGAACGCAGGGCCAGGAGACCCAGTACTTC. The rearrangement uses TRBV5-8 and TRBJ2-5; a possible D gene is TRBD1 (5 bases). Deletions cut 0 bases from V and 5 bases from J, with 14 bases between. This CDR3 comprises 15 residues. The V gene's germline CDR1 is SGHTS and CDR2 YDEGEE.

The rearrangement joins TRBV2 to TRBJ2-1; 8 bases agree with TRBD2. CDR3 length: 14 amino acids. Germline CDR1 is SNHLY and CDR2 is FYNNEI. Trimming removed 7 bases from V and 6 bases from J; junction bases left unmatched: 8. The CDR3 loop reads CASTETSVTNEQFF. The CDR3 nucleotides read TGTGCCAGCACCGAGACTAGCGTCACCAATGAGCAGTTCTTC.

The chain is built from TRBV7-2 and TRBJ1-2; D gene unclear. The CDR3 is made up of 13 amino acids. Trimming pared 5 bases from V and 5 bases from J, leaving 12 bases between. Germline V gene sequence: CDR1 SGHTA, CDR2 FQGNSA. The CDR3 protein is CASSPRSQYGYTF. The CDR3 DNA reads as TGTGCCAGCAGCCCGCGGAGCCAGTATGGCTACACCTTC.

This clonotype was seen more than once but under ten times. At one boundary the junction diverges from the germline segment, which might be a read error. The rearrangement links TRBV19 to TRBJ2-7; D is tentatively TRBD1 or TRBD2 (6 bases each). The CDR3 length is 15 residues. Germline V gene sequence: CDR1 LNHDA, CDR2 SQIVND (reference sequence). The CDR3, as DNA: TGTGCCACTAGTACCGGGGGCGCTTTAACCTACGAGCAGTACTTC. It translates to CATSTGGALTYEQYF.

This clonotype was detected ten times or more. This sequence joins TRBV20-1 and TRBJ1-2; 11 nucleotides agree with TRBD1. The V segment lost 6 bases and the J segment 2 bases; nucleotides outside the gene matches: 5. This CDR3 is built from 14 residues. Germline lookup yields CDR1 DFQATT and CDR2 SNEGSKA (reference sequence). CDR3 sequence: CSAGGQGANYGYTF. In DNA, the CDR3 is TGCAGTGCCGGAGGACAGGGGGCGAACTATGGCTACACCTTC.

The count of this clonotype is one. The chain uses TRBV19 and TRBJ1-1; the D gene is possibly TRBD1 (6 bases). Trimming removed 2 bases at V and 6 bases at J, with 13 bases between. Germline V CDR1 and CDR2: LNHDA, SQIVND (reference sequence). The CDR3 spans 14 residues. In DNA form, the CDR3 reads TGTGCCAGTAGTATACTTGGGGGGGCACCTGAAGCTTTCTTT. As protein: CASSILGGAPEAFF. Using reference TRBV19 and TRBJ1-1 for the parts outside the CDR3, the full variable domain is DGGITQSPKYLFRKEGQNVTLSCEQNLNHDAMYWYRQDPGQGLRLIYYSQIVNDFQKGDIAEGYSVSREKKESFPLTVTSAQKNPTAFYLCASSILGGAPEAFFGQGTRLTVV.

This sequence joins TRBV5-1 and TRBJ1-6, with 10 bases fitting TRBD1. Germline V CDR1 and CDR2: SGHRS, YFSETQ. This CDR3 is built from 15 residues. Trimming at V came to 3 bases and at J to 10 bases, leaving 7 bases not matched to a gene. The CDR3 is CASSSDRGMRSPLHF. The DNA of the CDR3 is TGCGCCAGCAGCTCGGACAGGGGGATGCGGTCACCCCTCCACTTT.

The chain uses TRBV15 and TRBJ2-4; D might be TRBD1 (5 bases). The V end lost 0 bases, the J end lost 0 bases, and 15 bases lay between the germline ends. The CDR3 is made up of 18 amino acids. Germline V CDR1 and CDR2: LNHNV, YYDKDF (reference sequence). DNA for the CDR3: TGTGCCACCAGCAGAGATCGGAGACAGCTCGTAGCCAAAAACATTCAGTACTTC. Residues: CATSRDRRQLVAKNIQYF.

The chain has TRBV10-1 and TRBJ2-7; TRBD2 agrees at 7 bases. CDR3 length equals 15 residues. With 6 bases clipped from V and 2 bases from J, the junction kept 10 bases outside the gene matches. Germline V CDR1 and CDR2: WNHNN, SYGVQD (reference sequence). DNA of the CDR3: TGCGCCAGCAGGGTGCCGGGACTAACAACCTACGAGCAGTACTTC. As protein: CASRVPGLTTYEQYF.

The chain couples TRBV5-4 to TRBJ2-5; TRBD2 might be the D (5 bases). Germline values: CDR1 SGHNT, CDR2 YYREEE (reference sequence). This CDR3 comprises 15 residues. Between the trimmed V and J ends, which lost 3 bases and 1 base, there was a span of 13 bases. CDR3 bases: TGTGCCAGCAGCTCCGGGAACCGTGGCCAAGAGACCCAGTACTTC. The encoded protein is CASSSGNRGQETQYF. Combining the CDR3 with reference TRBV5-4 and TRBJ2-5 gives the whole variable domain ETGVTQSPTHLIKTRGQQVTLRCSSQSGHNTVSWYQQALGQGPQFIFQYYREEENGRGNFPPRFSGLQFPNYSSELNVNALELDDSALYLCASSSGNRGQETQYFGPGTRLLVL.

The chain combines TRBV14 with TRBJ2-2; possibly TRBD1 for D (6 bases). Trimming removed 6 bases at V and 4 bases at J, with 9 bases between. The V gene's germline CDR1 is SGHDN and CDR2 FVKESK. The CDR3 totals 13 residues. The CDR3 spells CASRVGGTGELFF. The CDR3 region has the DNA TGTGCCAGCAGAGTAGGGGGCACCGGGGAGCTGTTTTTT.

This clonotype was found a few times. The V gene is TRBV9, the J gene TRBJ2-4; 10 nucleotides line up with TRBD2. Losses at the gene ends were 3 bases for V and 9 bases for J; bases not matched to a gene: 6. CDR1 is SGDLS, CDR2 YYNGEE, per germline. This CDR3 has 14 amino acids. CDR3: CASSGGLAETIQYF. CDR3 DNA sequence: TGTGCCAGCAGCGGTGGACTAGCGGAGACCATTCAGTACTTC.

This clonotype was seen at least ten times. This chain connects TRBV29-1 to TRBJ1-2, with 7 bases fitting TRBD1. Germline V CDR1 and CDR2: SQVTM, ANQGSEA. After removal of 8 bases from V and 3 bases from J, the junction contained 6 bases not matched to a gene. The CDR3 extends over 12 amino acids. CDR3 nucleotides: TGCAGCTTGACAGGGAACGACTATGGCTACACCTTC. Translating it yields CSLTGNDYGYTF.

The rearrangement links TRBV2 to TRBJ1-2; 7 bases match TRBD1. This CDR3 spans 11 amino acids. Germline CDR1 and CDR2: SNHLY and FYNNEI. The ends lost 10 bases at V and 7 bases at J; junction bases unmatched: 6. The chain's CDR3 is CATRQGGGYTF. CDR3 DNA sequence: TGTGCCACCCGACAGGGCGGTGGCTACACCTTC.

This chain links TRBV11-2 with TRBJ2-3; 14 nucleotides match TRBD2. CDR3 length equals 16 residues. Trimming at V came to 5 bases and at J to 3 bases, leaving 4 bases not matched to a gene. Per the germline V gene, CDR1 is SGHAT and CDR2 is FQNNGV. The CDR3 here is CASSKRTSGRTDTQYF. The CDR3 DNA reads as TGTGCCAGCAGCAAAAGGACTAGCGGGAGGACAGATACGCAGTATTTT.

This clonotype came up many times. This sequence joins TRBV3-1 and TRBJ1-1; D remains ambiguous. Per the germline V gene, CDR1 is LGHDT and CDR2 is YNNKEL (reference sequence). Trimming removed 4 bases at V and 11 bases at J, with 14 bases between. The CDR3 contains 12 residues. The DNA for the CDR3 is TGTGCCAGCAGCCCGGACGCTCGAACGGCTTTCTTT. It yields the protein CASSPDARTAFF.

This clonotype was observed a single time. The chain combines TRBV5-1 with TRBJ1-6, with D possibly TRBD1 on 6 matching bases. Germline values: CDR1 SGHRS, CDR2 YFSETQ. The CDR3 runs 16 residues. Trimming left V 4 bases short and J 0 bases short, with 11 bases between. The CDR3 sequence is CASSAGQSSYNSPLHF. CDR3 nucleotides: TGCGCCAGCAGCGCAGGACAGAGCTCCTATAATTCACCCCTCCACTTT.

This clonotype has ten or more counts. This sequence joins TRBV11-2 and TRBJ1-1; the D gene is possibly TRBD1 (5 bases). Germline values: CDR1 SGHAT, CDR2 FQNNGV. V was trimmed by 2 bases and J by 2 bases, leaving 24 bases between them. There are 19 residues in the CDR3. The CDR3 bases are TGTGCCAGCAGCTTATTATTACGTTCCTTGGCGGGGGGAAACACTGAAGCTTTCTTT. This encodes CASSLLLRSLAGGNTEAFF.

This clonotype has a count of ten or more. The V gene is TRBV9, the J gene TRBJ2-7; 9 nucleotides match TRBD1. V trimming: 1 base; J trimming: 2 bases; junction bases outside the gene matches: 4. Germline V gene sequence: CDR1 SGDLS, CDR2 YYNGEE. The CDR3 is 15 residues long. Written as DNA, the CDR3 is TGTGCCAGCAGCGTAACAGGGACAGGGCCCTACGAGCAGTACTTC. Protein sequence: CASSVTGTGPYEQYF.

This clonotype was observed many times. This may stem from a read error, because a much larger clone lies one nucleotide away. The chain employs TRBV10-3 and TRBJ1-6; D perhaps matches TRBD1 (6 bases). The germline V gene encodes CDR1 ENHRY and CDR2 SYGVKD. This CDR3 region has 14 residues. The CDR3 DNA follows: TGTGCCATCAGTGCGGACAGTAATAATTCACCCCTCTACTTT. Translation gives CAISADSNNSPLYF.

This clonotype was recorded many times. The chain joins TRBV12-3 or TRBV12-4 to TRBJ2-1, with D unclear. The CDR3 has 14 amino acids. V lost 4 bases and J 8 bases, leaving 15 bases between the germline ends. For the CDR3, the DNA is TGTGCCAGCAGTTCCCAAGCCCCGGCGGATGAGCAGTTCTTC. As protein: CASSSQAPADEQFF.

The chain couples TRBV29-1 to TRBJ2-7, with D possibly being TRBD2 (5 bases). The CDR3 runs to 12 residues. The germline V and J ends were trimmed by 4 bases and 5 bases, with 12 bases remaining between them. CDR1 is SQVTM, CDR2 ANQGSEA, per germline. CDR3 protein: CSVVPRRNEQYF. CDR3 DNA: TGCAGCGTTGTACCTCGGAGGAACGAGCAGTACTTC.